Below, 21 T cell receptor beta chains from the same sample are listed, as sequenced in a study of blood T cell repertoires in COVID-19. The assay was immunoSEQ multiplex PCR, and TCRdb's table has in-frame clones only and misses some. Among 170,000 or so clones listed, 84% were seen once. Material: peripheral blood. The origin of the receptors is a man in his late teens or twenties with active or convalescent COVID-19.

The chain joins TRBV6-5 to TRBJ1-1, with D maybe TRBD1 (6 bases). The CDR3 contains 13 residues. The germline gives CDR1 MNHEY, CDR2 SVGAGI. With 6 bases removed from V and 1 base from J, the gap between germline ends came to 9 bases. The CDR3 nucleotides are TGTGCCAGCAGAAGGACAGAGAACACTGAAGCTTTCTTT. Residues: CASRRTENTEAFF.

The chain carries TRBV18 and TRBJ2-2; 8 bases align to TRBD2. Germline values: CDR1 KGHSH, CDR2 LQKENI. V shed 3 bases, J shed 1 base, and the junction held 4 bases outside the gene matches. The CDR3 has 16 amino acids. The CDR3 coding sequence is TGTGCCAGCTCACCTAGCCTAGCGGGGAACACCGGGGAGCTGTTTTTT. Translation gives CASSPSLAGNTGELFF.

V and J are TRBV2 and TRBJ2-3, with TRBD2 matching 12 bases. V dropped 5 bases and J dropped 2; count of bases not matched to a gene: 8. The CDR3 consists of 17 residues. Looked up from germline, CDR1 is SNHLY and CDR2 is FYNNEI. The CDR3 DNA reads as TGTGCCAGCAGTTCTAGCGGGGGGGCTAGTAACACAGATACGCAGTATTTT. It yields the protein CASSSSGGASNTDTQYF.

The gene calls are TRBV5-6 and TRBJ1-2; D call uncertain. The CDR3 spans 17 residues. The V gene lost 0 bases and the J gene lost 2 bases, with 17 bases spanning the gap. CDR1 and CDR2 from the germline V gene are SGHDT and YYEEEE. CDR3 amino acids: CASSLVLGDLLNYGYTF. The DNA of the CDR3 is TGTGCCAGCAGCTTGGTTTTGGGAGATCTGCTGAACTATGGCTACACCTTC.

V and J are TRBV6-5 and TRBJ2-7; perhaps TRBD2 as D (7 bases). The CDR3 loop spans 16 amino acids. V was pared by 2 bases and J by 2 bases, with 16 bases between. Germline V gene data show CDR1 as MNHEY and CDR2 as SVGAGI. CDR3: CASSYGGLAEAYEQYF. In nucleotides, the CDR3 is TGTGCCAGCAGTTACGGGGGGCTAGCGGAGGCCTACGAGCAGTACTTC.

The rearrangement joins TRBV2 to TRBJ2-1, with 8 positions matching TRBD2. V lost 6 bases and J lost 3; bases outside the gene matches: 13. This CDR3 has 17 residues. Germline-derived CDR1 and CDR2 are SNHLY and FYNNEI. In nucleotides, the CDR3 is TGTGCCAGCAGCCACTCGGACAAGCGGGGGATCTACAATGAGCAGTTCTTC. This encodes CASSHSDKRGIYNEQFF.

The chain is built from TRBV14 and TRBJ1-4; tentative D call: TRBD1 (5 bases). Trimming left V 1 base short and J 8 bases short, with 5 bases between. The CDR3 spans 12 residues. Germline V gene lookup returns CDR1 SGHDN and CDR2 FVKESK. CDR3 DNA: TGTGCCAGCAGCCAAGGGGGCGAAAAACTGTTTTTT. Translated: CASSQGGEKLFF.

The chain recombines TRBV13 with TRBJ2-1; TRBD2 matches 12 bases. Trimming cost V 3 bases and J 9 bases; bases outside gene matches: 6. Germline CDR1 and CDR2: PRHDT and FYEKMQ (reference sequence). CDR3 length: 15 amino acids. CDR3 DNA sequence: TGTGCCAGCAGCTTTGGACTAGCGGGGCAACGTGAGCAGTTCTTC. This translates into CASSFGLAGQREQFF.

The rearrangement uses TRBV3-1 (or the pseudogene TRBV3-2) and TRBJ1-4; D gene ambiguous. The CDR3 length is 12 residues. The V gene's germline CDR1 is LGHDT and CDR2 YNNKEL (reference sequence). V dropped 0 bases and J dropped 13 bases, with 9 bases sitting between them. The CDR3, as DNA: TGTGCCAGCAGCCAAGATGGCCGGGGACTGTTTTTT. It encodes CASSQDGRGLFF.

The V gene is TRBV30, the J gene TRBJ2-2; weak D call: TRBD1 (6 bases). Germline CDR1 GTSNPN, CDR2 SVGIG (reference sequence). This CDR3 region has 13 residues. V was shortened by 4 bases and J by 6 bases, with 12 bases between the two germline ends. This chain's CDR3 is CAWNLQGAGELFF. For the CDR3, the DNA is TGTGCCTGGAACCTACAGGGCGCCGGGGAGCTGTTTTTT.

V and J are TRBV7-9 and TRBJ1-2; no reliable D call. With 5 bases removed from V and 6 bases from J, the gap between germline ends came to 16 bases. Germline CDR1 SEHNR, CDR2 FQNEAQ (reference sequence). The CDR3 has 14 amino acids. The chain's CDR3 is CASSPQRSSHGYTF. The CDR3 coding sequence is TGTGCCAGCAGCCCGCAGCGGAGCTCACATGGCTACACCTTC.

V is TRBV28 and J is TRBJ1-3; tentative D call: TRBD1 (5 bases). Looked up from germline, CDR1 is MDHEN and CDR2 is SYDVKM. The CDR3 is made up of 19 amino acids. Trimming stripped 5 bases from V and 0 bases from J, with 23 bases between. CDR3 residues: CASSARIGGIGSSGNTIYF. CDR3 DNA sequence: TGTGCCAGCAGTGCTCGAATCGGGGGAATAGGGTCCTCTGGAAACACCATATATTTT.

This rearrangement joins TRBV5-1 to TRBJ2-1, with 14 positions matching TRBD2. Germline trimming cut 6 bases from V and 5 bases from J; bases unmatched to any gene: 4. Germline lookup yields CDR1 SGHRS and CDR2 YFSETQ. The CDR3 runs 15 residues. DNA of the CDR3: TGCGCCAGCAAGGGACTAGCGGGAGCTAACAATGAGCAGTTCTTC. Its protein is CASKGLAGANNEQFF.

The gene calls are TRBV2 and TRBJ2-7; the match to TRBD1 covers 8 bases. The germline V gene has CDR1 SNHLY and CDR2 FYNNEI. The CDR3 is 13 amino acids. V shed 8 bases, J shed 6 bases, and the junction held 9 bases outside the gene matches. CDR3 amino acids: CASDEGQGREQYF. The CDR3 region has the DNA TGTGCCAGCGATGAAGGACAGGGACGCGAGCAGTACTTC.

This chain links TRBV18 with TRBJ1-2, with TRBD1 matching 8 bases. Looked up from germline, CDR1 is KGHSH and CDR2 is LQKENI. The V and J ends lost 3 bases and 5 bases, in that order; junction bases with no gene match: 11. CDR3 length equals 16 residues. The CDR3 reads CASSPAGGQGAYGYTF. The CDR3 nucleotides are TGTGCCAGCTCACCCGCAGGCGGTCAGGGGGCATATGGCTACACCTTC.

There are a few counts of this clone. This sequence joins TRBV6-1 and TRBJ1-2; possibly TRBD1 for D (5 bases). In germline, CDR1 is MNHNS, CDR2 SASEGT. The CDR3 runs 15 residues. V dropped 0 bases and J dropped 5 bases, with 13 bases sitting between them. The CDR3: CASSEAGAGRYGYTF. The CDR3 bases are TGTGCCAGCAGTGAAGCGGGCGCAGGGCGGTATGGCTACACCTTC.

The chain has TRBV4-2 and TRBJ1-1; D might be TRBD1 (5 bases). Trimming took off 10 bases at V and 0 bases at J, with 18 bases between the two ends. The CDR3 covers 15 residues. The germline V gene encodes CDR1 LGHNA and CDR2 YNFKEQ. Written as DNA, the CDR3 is TGTGCCATCAAACAGGAAGGCGCCATGAACACTGAAGCTTTCTTT. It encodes CAIKQEGAMNTEAFF.

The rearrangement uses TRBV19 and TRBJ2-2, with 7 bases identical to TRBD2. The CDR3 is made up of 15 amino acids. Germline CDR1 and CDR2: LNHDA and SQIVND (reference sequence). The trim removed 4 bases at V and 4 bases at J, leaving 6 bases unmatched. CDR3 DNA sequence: TGTGCCAGTAGTAGGGGGGGTCGAAGCACCGGGGAGCTGTTTTTT. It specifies CASSRGGRSTGELFF.

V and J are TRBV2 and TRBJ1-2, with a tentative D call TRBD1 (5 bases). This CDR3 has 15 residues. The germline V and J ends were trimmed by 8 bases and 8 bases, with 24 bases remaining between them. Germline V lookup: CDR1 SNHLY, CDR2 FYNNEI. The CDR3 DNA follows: TGTGCCAGCGGGCCTCAGGGTTTCGGAACCGTCGGCTACACCTTC. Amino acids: CASGPQGFGTVGYTF.

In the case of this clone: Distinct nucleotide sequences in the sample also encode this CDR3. The CDR3 region has the DNA TGTGCCAGCAGAAGACAGGGAACTCCTAATGAAAAACTGTTTTTT. It yields the protein CASRRQGTPNEKLFF. The chain has TRBV2 and TRBJ1-4, with 7 bases lining up with TRBD1. Germline V gives CDR1 SNHLY, CDR2 FYNNEI. The CDR3 is 15 residues long. V was clipped by 6 bases and J by 3 bases; unmatched bases: 7.

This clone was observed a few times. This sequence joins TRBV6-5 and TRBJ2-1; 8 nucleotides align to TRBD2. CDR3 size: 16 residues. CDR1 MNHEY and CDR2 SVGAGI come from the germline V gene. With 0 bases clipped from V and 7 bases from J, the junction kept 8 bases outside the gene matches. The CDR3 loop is CASSYSAGGARNEQFF. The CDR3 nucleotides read TGTGCCAGCAGTTACTCAGCCGGGGGGGCCCGGAATGAGCAGTTCTTC.